This entry lists 31 T cell receptor beta chains sequenced from one sample in a study of T cell responses to AZD1222 COVID-19 vaccine. The repertoire was sequenced with immunoSEQ multiplex PCR; TCRdb's copy has only in-frame clones and lacks some. The sample comprises some 150,000 clones, approximately 93% of which are singletons, and approximately 3.9% rests with the top ten. This specimen was peripheral blood, taken on day 0 of AZD1222 vaccination. These receptors came from an adult in good health.

This chain joins TRBV10-3 and TRBJ2-5; tentative D call: TRBD2 (6 bases). The CDR3 totals 14 residues. Germline V gives CDR1 ENHRY, CDR2 SYGVKD. V was trimmed by 6 bases and J by 2 bases, leaving 13 bases between them. The CDR3 sequence is CAISGGGVQETQYF. CDR3 DNA sequence: TGTGCCATCAGCGGAGGAGGGGTACAAGAGACCCAGTACTTC.

This clone was seen just once. The chain couples TRBV9 to TRBJ1-1, with D possibly being TRBD1 (6 bases). Looked up from germline, CDR1 is SGDLS and CDR2 is YYNGEE. CDR3 length: 16 residues. Trimming left V 0 bases short and J 5 bases short, with 17 bases between. The CDR3 DNA follows: TGTGCCAGCAGCGTAGAGGGCCGGGCAAGGGGGACTGAAGCTTTCTTT. Protein sequence: CASSVEGRARGTEAFF.

V usage is TRBV6-5 and J usage is TRBJ2-4, with 8 positions matching TRBD2. The J segment lost 6 bases and the V segment lost 2 bases, leaving 9 bases of the junction unmatched. The CDR3 sequence is 16 residues long. Germline CDR1 and CDR2: MNHEY and SVGAGI. The CDR3 reads CASSYEGPRGVNIQYF. The CDR3 coding sequence is TGTGCCAGCAGTTACGAGGGACCGCGGGGGGTAAACATTCAGTACTTC.

The chain uses TRBV3-1 (or the pseudogene TRBV3-2) and TRBJ1-2; 9 nucleotides agree with TRBD1. V shed 4 bases, J shed 6 bases, and the junction held 9 bases outside the gene matches. In germline, CDR1 is LGHDT, CDR2 YNNKEL (reference sequence). The CDR3 totals 15 residues. CDR3 in amino acids: CASSRPGTGFDGYTF. CDR3 DNA: TGTGCCAGCAGCCGTCCCGGGACAGGGTTCGATGGCTACACCTTC.

The chain carries TRBV30 and TRBJ2-7; TRBD2 matches at 7 bases. V gave up 8 bases and J gave up 5 bases; unmatched junction bases: 6. This CDR3 spans 11 amino acids. Germline CDR1 reads GTSNPN; CDR2 reads SVGIG (reference sequence). Here the CDR3 DNA reads TGTGCCCTAGGGAGGGCTCACGAGCAGTACTTC. It codes for CALGRAHEQYF.

This clone was counted only a few times. The genes are TRBV2 and TRBJ1-1, with TRBD1 matching 7 bases. Germline CDR1 reads SNHLY; CDR2 reads FYNNEI. The CDR3 has 14 residues. V shed 10 bases and J 1 base; nucleotides not matched to a gene: 9. The CDR3 sequence: CATRDSIGNTEAFF. The CDR3 DNA follows: TGTGCCACAAGGGACAGTATCGGGAACACTGAAGCTTTCTTT.

V and J are TRBV6-4 and TRBJ2-2, with 7 bases matching TRBD1. Germline V CDR1 and CDR2: MRHNA, SNTAGT. V gave up 8 bases and J gave up 4 bases; unmatched junction bases: 10. The CDR3 is 15 residues long. The CDR3 region is CASSSAGGVTGELFF. CDR3 bases: TGTGCCAGCTCGAGCGCAGGGGGTGTCACCGGGGAGCTGTTTTTT.

This chain connects TRBV5-6 to TRBJ1-1; D not resolved. Germline V gene sequence: CDR1 SGHDT, CDR2 YYEEEE. The CDR3 covers 11 residues. The V end was cut by 0 bases, the J end by 12 bases, with 9 bases between. CDR3: CASSLAGPPFF. CDR3 nucleotide sequence: TGTGCCAGCAGCTTGGCTGGGCCCCCTTTCTTT.

The CDR3 loop is CASSLEGVYSNQPQHF. CDR3 DNA sequence: TGCGCCAGCAGCTTGGAGGGGGTGTATAGCAATCAGCCCCAGCATTTT. This chain uses TRBV5-1 with TRBJ1-5, with D possibly matching TRBD1 (6 bases). Germline loops: CDR1 SGHRS, CDR2 YFSETQ. Trimming stripped 0 bases from V and 0 bases from J, with 10 bases between. The CDR3 has 16 amino acids.

The chain has TRBV7-9 and TRBJ1-5; 7 positions match TRBD1. V shed 5 bases and J 5 bases; nucleotides not matched to a gene: 12. The CDR3 runs to 16 residues. The germline CDR1 and CDR2 sequences are SEHNR and FQNEAQ (reference sequence). The CDR3 reads CASSPDRFGRDQPQHF. The CDR3 DNA is TGTGCCAGCAGCCCGGACAGGTTTGGTAGGGATCAGCCCCAGCATTTT.

The chain couples TRBV27 to TRBJ1-2; D is unresolved. The V and J ends lost 0 bases and 5 bases respectively, with 10 bases between them. The CDR3 length is 14 residues. Germline CDR1 reads MNHEY; CDR2 reads SMNVEV (reference sequence). The CDR3 DNA follows: TGTGCCAGCAGTTTATCCCCTAACGCTTATGGCTACACCTTC. It codes for CASSLSPNAYGYTF.

V and J are TRBV27 and TRBJ1-5; no definite D call. Between the trimmed V and J ends, which lost 2 bases and 4 bases, there was a span of 6 bases. Germline CDR1 and CDR2: MNHEY and SMNVEV (reference sequence). CDR3 length: 13 amino acids. CDR3: CASSLNRNQPQHF. The CDR3 DNA follows: TGTGCCAGCAGTTTAAACAGAAATCAGCCCCAGCATTTT.

For the CDR3, the DNA is TGTGCCTGCTCTGACATATTAGATCAGCCCCAGCATTTT. As protein: CACSDILDQPQHF. The rearrangement joins TRBV19 to TRBJ1-5; D unclear. The V and J ends lost 11 bases and 5 bases respectively, with 16 bases between them. Germline V CDR1 and CDR2: LNHDA, SQIVND (reference sequence). The CDR3 length is 13 residues.

The rearrangement links TRBV12-3 or TRBV12-4 to TRBJ1-6, with D hard to call. Trimming left V 6 bases short and J 9 bases short, with 12 bases between. The CDR3 is made up of 13 amino acids. The CDR3 reads CASSSEGVSPLHF. The CDR3 DNA sequence: TGTGCCAGCAGCTCGGAGGGAGTTTCACCCCTCCACTTT.

The chain couples TRBV20-1 to TRBJ2-7; D is uncertain. Germline V gene lookup returns CDR1 DFQATT and CDR2 SNEGSKA (reference sequence). This CDR3 is built from 14 residues. Deletions cut 3 bases from V and 6 bases from J, with 18 bases between. The CDR3 DNA follows: TGCAGTGCTAGTCCTCCGGGCCCCACGGTCGAGCAGTACTTC. Residues: CSASPPGPTVEQYF.

V and J are TRBV5-1 and TRBJ2-7; possibly TRBD2 for D (5 bases). Germline V gene lookup returns CDR1 SGHRS and CDR2 YFSETQ. This CDR3 is 11 amino acids long. The ends were cut back, 0 bases at V and 7 bases at J, with 5 bases in the middle. The CDR3: CASSLEREQYF. The CDR3 coding sequence is TGCGCCAGCAGCTTGGAGCGGGAGCAGTACTTC.

V and J are TRBV25-1 and TRBJ2-3, with D tentatively TRBD1 or TRBD2 (5 bases each). This CDR3 comprises 17 residues. Germline CDR1 MGHDK, CDR2 SYGVNS. Trimming left V 1 base short and J 1 base short, with 15 bases between. In DNA, the CDR3 is TGTGCCAGCAGTGAATCTTTTAGTGGGGGTGGCACAGATACGCAGTATTTT. It is translated as CASSESFSGGGTDTQYF.

The chain recombines TRBV7-2 with TRBJ1-5, with D hard to call. The V end was cut by 5 bases, the J end by 0 bases, with 23 bases between. The length of the CDR3 is 19 residues. Germline lookup yields CDR1 SGHTA and CDR2 FQGNSA. CDR3 sequence (DNA): TGTGCCAGCAGCCAGGAGCCCGGAGACGCGATATTTAGCAATCAGCCCCAGCATTTT. This codes for CASSQEPGDAIFSNQPQHF. Together with reference TRBV7-2 and TRBJ1-5, the CDR3 gives the full variable domain: GAGVSQSPSNKVTEKGKDVELRCDPISGHTALYWYRQSLGQGLEFLIYFQGNSAPDKSGLPSDRFSAERTGGSVSTLTIQRTQQEDSAVYLCASSQEPGDAIFSNQPQHFGDGTRLSIL.

V usage is TRBV29-1 and J usage is TRBJ2-1; TRBD2 matches at 9 bases. The CDR3 spans 16 residues. The V and J ends lost 0 bases and 9 bases, in that order; junction bases with no gene match: 12. Per the germline V gene, CDR1 is SQVTM and CDR2 is ANQGSEA. CDR3 nucleotides: TGCAGCGTTGAAGATCCCTCCCTAGCGGGATCGGGTGAGCAGTTCTTC. Amino acid sequence: CSVEDPSLAGSGEQFF.

The chain employs TRBV27 and TRBJ1-3; perhaps TRBD1 as D (5 bases). The germline V gene encodes CDR1 MNHEY and CDR2 SMNVEV (reference sequence). The ends were cut back, 3 bases at V and 7 bases at J, with 13 bases in the middle. The CDR3 runs 14 residues. Written as DNA, the CDR3 is TGTGCCAGCAGTTTCAACGGGGGAGGGAACACCATATATTTT. It is translated as CASSFNGGGNTIYF.

The chain uses TRBV19 and TRBJ2-1; TRBD2 matches 7 bases. Germline values: CDR1 LNHDA, CDR2 SQIVND (reference sequence). With 6 bases clipped from V and 5 bases from J, the junction kept 10 bases outside the gene matches. The CDR3 totals 15 residues. The DNA for the CDR3 is TGTGCCAGTAGAGGCGGGGCTAGCGGAAACAATGAGCAGTTCTTC. It is translated as CASRGGASGNNEQFF.

The chain combines TRBV5-4 with TRBJ1-6; 8 bases line up with TRBD1. There are 19 residues in the CDR3. Germline lookup yields CDR1 SGHNT and CDR2 YYREEE (reference sequence). Trimming at V came to 0 bases and at J to 9 bases, leaving 17 bases not matched to a gene. CDR3 in amino acids: CASSLVVRTGSSGGSPLHF. The CDR3 region has the DNA TGTGCCAGCAGCTTGGTTGTTCGGACAGGGAGTTCTGGGGGTTCACCCCTCCACTTT.

This chain joins TRBV7-8 and TRBJ2-7, with TRBD1 as a possible D gene (6 bases). The CDR3 spans 15 residues. Trimming left V 1 base short and J 1 base short, with 11 bases between. The germline gives CDR1 SGHVS, CDR2 FQNEAQ. CDR3 sequence: CASSLEYDRSYEQYF. The CDR3 nucleotides are TGTGCCAGCAGCTTAGAATACGACAGGTCCTACGAGCAGTACTTC.

The rearrangement links TRBV4-1 to TRBJ1-2; TRBD1 is a possible D gene (5 bases). Germline V CDR1 and CDR2: MGHRA, YSYEKL. There are 14 residues in the CDR3. The V end was cut by 6 bases, the J end by 4 bases, with 15 bases between. The CDR3 here is CASRHPGRSYGYTF. The CDR3 DNA reads TGCGCCAGCAGACATCCGGGACGGAGCTATGGCTACACCTTC.

This clone was seen only once. The chain is built from TRBV6-5 and TRBJ2-1; weak D call: TRBD2 (5 bases). The ends were cut back, 6 bases at V and 0 bases at J, with 9 bases in the middle. Germline V gene data show CDR1 as MNHEY and CDR2 as SVGAGI. This CDR3 spans 14 amino acids. The CDR3 DNA reads as TGTGCCAGCAGCGAGGGAAACTCCTACAATGAGCAGTTCTTC. This translates into CASSEGNSYNEQFF.

The chain employs TRBV5-4 and TRBJ1-1; 7 bases map to TRBD1. The length of the CDR3 is 14 residues. Germline assignment: CDR1 SGHNT and CDR2 YYREEE (reference sequence). The V segment lost 4 bases and the J segment 5 bases; nucleotides outside the gene matches: 8. The CDR3: CASSPPPGGTEAFF. The CDR3 bases are TGTGCCAGCAGCCCCCCCCCAGGGGGAACTGAAGCTTTCTTT.

This clone was seen once. The genes are TRBV20-1 and TRBJ2-7; possibly TRBD2 for D (7 bases). The CDR3 has 15 amino acids. The V end was cut by 3 bases, the J end by 6 bases, with 21 bases between. Germline CDR1 is DFQATT and CDR2 is SNEGSKA (reference sequence). The CDR3 loop reads CSASSPRGASPEQYF. The CDR3 DNA is TGCAGTGCTAGTTCTCCACGGGGGGCTTCTCCCGAGCAGTACTTC.

The V gene is TRBV6-5, the J gene TRBJ1-5; no definite D call. Germline V gene sequence: CDR1 MNHEY, CDR2 SVGAGI. The germline V and J ends were trimmed by 6 bases and 0 bases, with 12 bases remaining between them. The CDR3 has 15 amino acids. The CDR3 is CASRVRPYSNQPQHF. The CDR3 nucleotides are TGTGCCAGCAGAGTCCGCCCATATAGCAATCAGCCCCAGCATTTT.

The V gene is TRBV12-3 or TRBV12-4, the J gene TRBJ2-7; D might be TRBD2 (6 bases). CDR3 length: 13 amino acids. V lost 3 bases to trimming and J lost 4 bases, with 10 bases between them. CDR3 DNA sequence: TGTGCCAGCAGTTTTGGGGGGACGTACGAGCAGTACTTC. Translation: CASSFGGTYEQYF.

The V and J genes are TRBV10-2 and TRBJ1-5; TRBD1 might be the D (6 bases). V was shortened by 2 bases and J by 7 bases, with 15 bases between the two germline ends. The length of the CDR3 is 15 residues. CDR1 and CDR2 (germline): WSHSY, SAAADI. The CDR3 DNA follows: TGCGCCAGCAGTGAGGGCTACAGGGTTGGGCAGCCCCAGCATTTT. Protein sequence: CASSEGYRVGQPQHF.

The chain is built from TRBV12-2 and TRBJ2-1; the DNA was not used to check the table's D call, TRBD2. TRBV12-2 is classified as a pseudogene. The CDR3 spans 21 residues. The CDR3 nucleotides read TGTGCAAGTCGCGCTAAAGGCGGGGAGGACTACCGCGGTGAGCCCTACAATGAGCAGTTCTTC. Translating it yields CASRAKGGEDYRGEPYNEQFF.